The TCR beta chain under discussion was sequenced for a study of cytomegalovirus exposure and HLA in healthy donors. Points from the study as a whole: 164 TCR beta chains were listed as cytomegalovirus-associated. Most TCR sequences showed up rarely, but some public TCRs showed up in many donors.

This clone was seen once. Its antigen is not known. With 60 Vbeta and 13 Jbeta primers, the PCR was carried out. Assay: immunoSEQ multiplex PCR; the TCRdb copy retains only in-frame clones and omits some. The sample lists roughly 190,000 clones; over 80% were seen once. The CDR3 extends over 14 amino acids. The germline gives CDR1 MNHNY, CDR2 SVGAGI (reference sequence). Trimming removed 6 bases at V and 0 bases at J, with 8 bases between. The gene calls are TRBV6-6 and TRBJ1-4; D unresolved. The TCR comes from a young man in good health and CMV-seronegative. Sample: PBMCs. CDR3 nucleotide sequence: TGTGCCAGCAGACCACTTGCAACTAATGAAAAACTGTTTTTT. This codes for CASRPLATNEKLFF.